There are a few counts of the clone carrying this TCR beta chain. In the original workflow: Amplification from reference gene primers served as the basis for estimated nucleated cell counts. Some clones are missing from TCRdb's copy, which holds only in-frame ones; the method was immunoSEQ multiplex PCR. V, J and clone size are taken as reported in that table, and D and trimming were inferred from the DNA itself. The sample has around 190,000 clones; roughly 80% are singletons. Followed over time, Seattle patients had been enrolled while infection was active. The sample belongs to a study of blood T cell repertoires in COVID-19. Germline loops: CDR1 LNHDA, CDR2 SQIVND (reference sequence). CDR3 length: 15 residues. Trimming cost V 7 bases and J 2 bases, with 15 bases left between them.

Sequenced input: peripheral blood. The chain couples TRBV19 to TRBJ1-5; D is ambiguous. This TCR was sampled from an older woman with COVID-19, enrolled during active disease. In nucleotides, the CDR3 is TGTGCCAGTAATCGGGAGGGATATGGCAATCAGCCCCAGCATTTT. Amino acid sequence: CASNREGYGNQPQHF.